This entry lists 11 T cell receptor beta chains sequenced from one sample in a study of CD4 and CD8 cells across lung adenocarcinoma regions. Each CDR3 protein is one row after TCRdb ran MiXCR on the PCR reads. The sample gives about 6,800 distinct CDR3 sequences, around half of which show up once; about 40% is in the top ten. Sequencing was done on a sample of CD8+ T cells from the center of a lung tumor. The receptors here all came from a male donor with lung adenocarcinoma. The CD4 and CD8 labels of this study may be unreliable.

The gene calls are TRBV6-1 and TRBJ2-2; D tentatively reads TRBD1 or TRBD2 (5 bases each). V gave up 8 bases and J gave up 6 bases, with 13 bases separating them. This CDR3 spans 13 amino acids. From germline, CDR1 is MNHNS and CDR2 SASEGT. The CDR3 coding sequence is TGTGCCAGCCGAGGGCAAGGGGCCGGGGAGCTGTTTTTT. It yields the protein CASRGQGAGELFF.

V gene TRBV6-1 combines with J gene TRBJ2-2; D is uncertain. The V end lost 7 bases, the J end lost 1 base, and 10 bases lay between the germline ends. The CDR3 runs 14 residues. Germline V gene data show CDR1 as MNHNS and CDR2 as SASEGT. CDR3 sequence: CASTQTLNTGELFF. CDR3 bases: TGTGCCAGCACCCAGACACTGAACACCGGGGAGCTGTTTTTT.

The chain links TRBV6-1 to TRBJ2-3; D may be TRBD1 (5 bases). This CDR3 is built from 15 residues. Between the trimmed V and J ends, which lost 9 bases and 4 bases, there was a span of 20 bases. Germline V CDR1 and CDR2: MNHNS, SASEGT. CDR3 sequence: CARGEGARHPDTQYF. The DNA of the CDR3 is TGTGCCAGGGGTGAAGGGGCCCGCCACCCAGATACGCAGTATTTT.

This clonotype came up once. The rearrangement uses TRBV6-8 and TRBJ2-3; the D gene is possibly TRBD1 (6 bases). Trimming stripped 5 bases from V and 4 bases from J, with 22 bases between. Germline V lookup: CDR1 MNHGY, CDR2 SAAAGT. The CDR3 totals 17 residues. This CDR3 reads CASSAALGGRGADTQYF. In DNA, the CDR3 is TGTGCCAGCAGTGCGGCGCTAGGGGGACGGGGTGCAGATACGCAGTATTTT.

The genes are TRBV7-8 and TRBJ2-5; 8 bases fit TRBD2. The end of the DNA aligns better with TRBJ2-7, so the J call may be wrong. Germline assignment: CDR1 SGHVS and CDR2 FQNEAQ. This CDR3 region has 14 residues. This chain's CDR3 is CASSLLAGVYEQYF. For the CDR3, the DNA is TGTGCCAGCAGCTTACTAGCGGGCGTCTACGAGCAGTACTTC.

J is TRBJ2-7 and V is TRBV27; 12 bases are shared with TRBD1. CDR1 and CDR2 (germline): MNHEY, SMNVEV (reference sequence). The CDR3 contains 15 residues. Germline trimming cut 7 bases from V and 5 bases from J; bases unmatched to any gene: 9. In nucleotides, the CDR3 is TGTGCCAGCATGCTCCGGGACAGGGGGCTCCACGAGCAGTACTTC. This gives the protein CASMLRDRGLHEQYF.

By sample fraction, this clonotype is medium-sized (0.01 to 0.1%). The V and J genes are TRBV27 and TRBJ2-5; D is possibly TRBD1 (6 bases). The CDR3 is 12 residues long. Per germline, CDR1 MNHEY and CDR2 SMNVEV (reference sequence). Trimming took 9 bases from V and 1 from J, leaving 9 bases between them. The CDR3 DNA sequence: TGTGCCAGTTGGGACACCCAAGAGACCCAGTACTTC. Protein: CASWDTQETQYF.

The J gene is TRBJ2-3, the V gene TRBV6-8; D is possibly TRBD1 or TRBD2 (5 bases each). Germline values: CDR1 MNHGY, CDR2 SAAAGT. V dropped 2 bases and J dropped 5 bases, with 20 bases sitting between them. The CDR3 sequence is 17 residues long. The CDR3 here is CASSYPLGERGEDTQYF. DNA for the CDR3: TGTGCCAGCAGTTACCCACTGGGGGAACGGGGTGAAGATACGCAGTATTTT.

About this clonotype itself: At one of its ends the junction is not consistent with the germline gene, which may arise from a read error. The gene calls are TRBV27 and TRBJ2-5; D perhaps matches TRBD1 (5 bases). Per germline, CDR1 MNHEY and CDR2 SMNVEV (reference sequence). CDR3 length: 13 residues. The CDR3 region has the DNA TGTGCGGGCTGTGCCAGGGTGCAAGAGACCCGGTTCTTC. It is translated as CAGCARVQETRFF.

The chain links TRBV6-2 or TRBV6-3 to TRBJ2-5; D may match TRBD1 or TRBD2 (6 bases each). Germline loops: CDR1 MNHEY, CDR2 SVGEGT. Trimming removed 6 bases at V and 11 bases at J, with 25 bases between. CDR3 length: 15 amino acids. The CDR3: CASSPGWRGYNEQYF. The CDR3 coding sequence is TGTGCCAGCAGCCCCGGCTGGAGGGGGTACAATGAGCAGTACTTC.

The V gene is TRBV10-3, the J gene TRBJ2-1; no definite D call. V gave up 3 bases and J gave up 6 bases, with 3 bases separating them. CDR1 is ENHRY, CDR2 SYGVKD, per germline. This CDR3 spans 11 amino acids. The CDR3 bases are TGTGCCATCAGTGATCTCAATGAGCAGTTCTTC. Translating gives CAISDLNEQFF.